Following are 29 T cell receptor beta chains from one sample sequenced in a study of blood T cells in healthy people across ages. A second PCR, run for about 7 to 11 cycles, used a sample-barcoded 5' primer plus a J-beta primer mix. TCRdb reanalysed the 5' RACE reads using MiXCR and keeps one entry per CDR3 protein. Of over 700,000 distinct CDR3 sequences in the sample, approximately 25% were seen once. A further study also used this sample, focusing on T cells of mothers and their children.

Sequenced sample: blood. These TCRs come from a boy younger than 18 in good health.

This clonotype was counted a few times. V gene TRBV7-9 combines with J gene TRBJ2-1, with 7 bases matching TRBD2. The CDR3 covers 15 residues. Germline-derived CDR1 and CDR2 are SEHNR and FQNEAQ (reference sequence). The junction had 12 bases not matched to a gene; V was cut back by 4 bases and J by 9 bases. CDR3 protein: CASSSGLVGRGEQFF. In DNA, the CDR3 is TGTGCCAGCAGCTCCGGACTAGTGGGGAGGGGTGAGCAGTTCTTC.

This rearrangement joins TRBV12-3 or TRBV12-4 to TRBJ2-5; D is undetermined. This CDR3 comprises 14 residues. Trimming cost V 4 bases and J 3 bases, with 12 bases left between them. CDR3 in amino acids: CASSSYIWEETQYF. The DNA of the CDR3 is TGTGCCAGCAGTTCCTATATTTGGGAAGAGACCCAGTACTTC.

V and J are TRBV7-2 and TRBJ1-1; D not resolved. This CDR3 is 13 amino acids long. V was cut by 1 base and J by 2 bases, with 5 bases left in between. Germline CDR1 and CDR2: SGHTA and FQGNSA. The CDR3 DNA reads as TGTGCCAGCAGCTTAGGCTGTAACACTGAAGCTTTCTTT. Its translation is CASSLGCNTEAFF.

There are a few counts of this clonotype. The rearrangement links TRBV29-1 to TRBJ2-1; possibly TRBD1 for D (7 bases). This CDR3 comprises 14 residues. V was cut by 6 bases and J by 2 bases, with 14 bases left in between. Germline V gene sequence: CDR1 SQVTM, CDR2 ANQGSEA. CDR3 in DNA: TGCAGCGTATTTACAGGGGAGGCCTACAATGAGCAGTTCTTC. Its protein is CSVFTGEAYNEQFF.

This clonotype was counted between two and nine times. The chain joins TRBV3-1 to TRBJ2-7, with 10 positions matching TRBD1. This CDR3 region has 14 residues. The trim removed 4 bases at V and 5 bases at J, leaving 5 bases unmatched. Germline CDR1 and CDR2: LGHDT and YNNKEL (reference sequence). The CDR3 spells CASSLGTGDHEQYF. The CDR3, as DNA: TGTGCCAGCAGCCTCGGGACAGGGGACCACGAGCAGTACTTC.

The CDR3 nucleotides read TGCAGCGTTGTAGACGGCTACGAGCAGTACTTC. Protein sequence: CSVVDGYEQYF. The rearrangement uses TRBV29-1 and TRBJ2-5; unclear D gene. The better agreement between TRBJ2-7 and the DNA end casts doubt on the J call. The CDR3 is made up of 11 amino acids. The germline CDR1 and CDR2 sequences are SQVTM and ANQGSEA.

The gene calls are TRBV9 and TRBJ2-7; possible D gene TRBD2, 6 bases. Germline loops: CDR1 SGDLS, CDR2 YYNGEE. Between the trimmed V and J ends, which lost 0 bases and 3 bases, there was a span of 7 bases. The CDR3 totals 13 residues. The CDR3 DNA is TGTGCCAGCAGCGTAGTGGGAGGCTACGAGCAGTACTTC. Amino acids: CASSVVGGYEQYF.

The chain combines TRBV5-1 with TRBJ2-3, with 9 bases lining up with TRBD2. Germline assignment: CDR1 SGHRS and CDR2 YFSETQ. V lost 1 base and J lost 1; bases outside the gene matches: 10. The CDR3 sequence is 18 residues long. CDR3 region: CASSLTGRIAGGTDTQYF. CDR3 nucleotides: TGCGCCAGCAGCTTGACAGGGAGAATAGCGGGGGGCACAGATACGCAGTATTTT.

This clonotype has just a few counts. V and J are TRBV29-1 and TRBJ1-1, with 7 bases fitting TRBD1. Losses at the gene ends were 5 bases for V and 5 bases for J; bases not matched to a gene: 2. CDR3 length: 11 amino acids. Germline CDR1 is SQVTM and CDR2 is ANQGSEA. CDR3 nucleotide sequence: TGCAGCGTTCAGGGGGTGACTGAAGCTTTCTTT. Translation gives CSVQGVTEAFF.

The V gene is TRBV4-1, the J gene TRBJ1-4; 9 bases match TRBD1. Germline V gives CDR1 MGHRA, CDR2 YSYEKL. Trimming cost V 2 bases and J 8 bases; bases outside gene matches: 6. The CDR3 sequence is 15 residues long. The CDR3: CASSQPRDRVEKLFF. The CDR3 DNA reads as TGCGCCAGCAGCCAACCCCGGGACAGGGTGGAAAAACTGTTTTTT.

This clonotype appeared a few times. The chain has TRBV7-2 and TRBJ2-5, with D possibly TRBD2 on 6 matching bases. The V gene's germline CDR1 is SGHTA and CDR2 FQGNSA. V was clipped by 8 bases and J by 2 bases, with 15 bases between them. The CDR3 is 14 residues long. Here the CDR3 DNA reads TGTGCCAGCTCCCGAGGTCGGGAGCAAGAGACCCAGTACTTC. Translation: CASSRGREQETQYF.

The chain employs TRBV4-1 and TRBJ2-7, with D possibly being TRBD1 (6 bases). With the DNA end fitting TRBJ2-5 better, the J assignment may be wrong. CDR3 length equals 16 residues. Germline V gene lookup returns CDR1 MGHRA and CDR2 YSYEKL. The CDR3 protein is CASSQVRTVPSETQYF. CDR3 DNA: TGCGCCAGCAGCCAAGTAAGGACAGTGCCTTCAGAGACCCAGTACTTC.

This clonotype was seen more than once but under ten times. V is TRBV12-5 and J is TRBJ2-1; no clear D gene. V was clipped by 5 bases and J by 7 bases, with 9 bases between them. The V gene's germline CDR1 is LGHNT and CDR2 FRNRAP. The CDR3 runs to 12 residues. CDR3 region: CASGPFINEQFF. The CDR3, as DNA: TGTGCTAGTGGTCCCTTTATTAATGAGCAGTTCTTC.

The V gene is TRBV28, the J gene TRBJ2-5; TRBD1 agrees at 7 bases. V was pared by 6 bases and J by 5 bases, with 6 bases of the junction left unmatched. The CDR3 spans 13 residues. Germline values: CDR1 MDHEN, CDR2 SYDVKM. The CDR3 here is CASRGRGRETQYF. The CDR3 DNA follows: TGTGCCAGCAGAGGAAGGGGGCGGGAGACCCAGTACTTC.

This clonotype appeared a few times. This chain uses TRBV5-1 with TRBJ2-1; TRBD1 matches at 7 bases. The V gene's germline CDR1 is SGHRS and CDR2 YFSETQ. The CDR3 totals 15 residues. V shed 1 base, J shed 3 bases, and the junction held 4 bases outside the gene matches. CDR3 region: CASSLSRGIYNEQFF. The DNA of the CDR3 is TGCGCCAGCAGCTTGAGCAGGGGGATCTACAATGAGCAGTTCTTC.

CDR3 loop: CATSDWPLGAGGETQYF. DNA for the CDR3: TGTGCCACCAGTGATTGGCCGTTAGGGGCCGGCGGAGAGACCCAGTACTTC. The chain uses TRBV24-1 and TRBJ2-5; D possibly corresponds to TRBD1 (5 bases). Trimming stripped 2 bases from V and 4 bases from J, with 19 bases between. CDR3 length: 17 amino acids. Germline V CDR1 and CDR2: KGHDR, SFDVKD.

This clonotype occurred a few times. The V and J genes are TRBV7-9 and TRBJ1-2, with TRBD1 identical over 8 bases. CDR1 is SEHNR and CDR2 is FQNEAQ in the germline V gene (reference sequence). Losses at the gene ends were 5 bases for V and 7 bases for J; bases not matched to a gene: 9. This CDR3 has 14 amino acids. CDR3 in amino acids: CASSTIWDRSGYTF. DNA for the CDR3: TGTGCCAGCAGCACCATATGGGACAGGTCTGGCTACACCTTC.

V and J are TRBV20-1 and TRBJ2-5; 8 bases align to TRBD2. Germline V gene data show CDR1 as DFQATT and CDR2 as SNEGSKA (reference sequence). Trimming cost V 7 bases and J 0 bases; bases outside gene matches: 10. This CDR3 contains 15 residues. The CDR3 loop reads CSGSTSGRYQETQYF. The CDR3 nucleotides read TGCAGTGGTTCTACTAGCGGAAGATACCAAGAGACCCAGTACTTC.

The chain links TRBV4-3 to TRBJ2-3; D is unclear. Between the trimmed V and J ends, which lost 0 bases and 4 bases, there was a span of 8 bases. The CDR3 contains 14 residues. CDR1 LGHNA and CDR2 YSLEER come from the germline V gene. The CDR3 DNA reads as TGCGCCAGCAGCCAAGATAGGCCTGCAGATACGCAGTATTTT. Its translation is CASSQDRPADTQYF.

V is TRBV27 and J is TRBJ1-5; possibly TRBD1 for D (5 bases). Germline values: CDR1 MNHEY, CDR2 SMNVEV (reference sequence). The germline V and J ends were trimmed by 6 bases and 0 bases, with 15 bases remaining between them. The CDR3 length is 16 residues. Written as DNA, the CDR3 is TGTGCCAGCAGCCTACGTCCGGGGCTTAGCAATCAGCCCCAGCATTTT. This gives the protein CASSLRPGLSNQPQHF.

The rearrangement links TRBV28 to TRBJ2-1; TRBD1 might be the D (6 bases). Trimming pared 6 bases from V and 8 bases from J, leaving 20 bases between. CDR3 size: 15 residues. Germline assignment: CDR1 MDHEN and CDR2 SYDVKM. The CDR3 region is CASSPTGHQGDEQFF. DNA for the CDR3: TGTGCCAGCAGCCCTACGGGACACCAAGGCGATGAGCAGTTCTTC. Complete variable domain (other parts from reference TRBV28 and TRBJ2-1): DVKVTQSSRYLVKRTGEKVFLECVQDMDHENMFWYRQDPGLGLRLIYFSYDVKMKEKGDIPEGYSVSREKKERFSLILESASTNQTSMYLCASSPTGHQGDEQFFGPGTRLTVL.

This clonotype was counted between two and nine times. The chain employs TRBV20-1 and TRBJ2-5; TRBD2 aligns across 11 bases. The J call could be wrong; TRBJ2-1 is a better fit for the DNA end. The CDR3 loop spans 16 amino acids. Germline loops: CDR1 DFQATT, CDR2 SNEGSKA (reference sequence). The DNA for the CDR3 is TGCAGTGCCATACCTAGCGGGGGGATCCTTTACAATGAGCAGTTCTTC. Its protein product is CSAIPSGGILYNEQFF.

V gene TRBV19 combines with J gene TRBJ1-2; no definite D call. The CDR3 is 15 amino acids. The germline gives CDR1 LNHDA, CDR2 SQIVND (reference sequence). Trimming cost V 6 bases and J 2 bases, with 16 bases left between them. The CDR3 DNA reads TGTGCCAGTAGGGCCCAGATAAAAGGGAACTATGGCTACACCTTC. Encoded protein: CASRAQIKGNYGYTF.

This clonotype was seen more than once but under ten times. The chain has TRBV28 and TRBJ2-7, with 8 bases matching TRBD2. Germline V CDR1 and CDR2: MDHEN, SYDVKM. The junction had 8 bases not matched to a gene; V was cut back by 4 bases and J by 0 bases. The CDR3 contains 16 residues. CDR3 amino acids: CASSSGRGGSSYEQYF. DNA of the CDR3: TGTGCCAGCAGTTCCGGTCGGGGGGGAAGCTCCTACGAGCAGTACTTC.

The CDR3 coding sequence is TGCAGCGTTTATCCCAGGGGGAAGACCACAGATACGCAGTATTTT. Its protein product is CSVYPRGKTTDTQYF. The chain recombines TRBV29-1 with TRBJ2-3, with TRBD1 identical over 7 bases. The CDR3 extends over 15 amino acids. V lost 5 bases, J lost 2 bases, and 10 bases stayed unmatched. Germline-derived CDR1 and CDR2 are SQVTM and ANQGSEA.

The CDR3 loop reads CSVVGGTSGTAEQFF. CDR3 in DNA: TGCAGCGTTGTGGGTGGGACTAGCGGGACGGCTGAGCAGTTCTTC. The chain employs TRBV29-1 and TRBJ2-1; TRBD2 matches 13 bases. The germline V gene has CDR1 SQVTM and CDR2 ANQGSEA. Germline trimming cut 4 bases from V and 9 bases from J; bases unmatched to any gene: 9. The CDR3 sequence is 15 residues long.

The J gene is TRBJ2-5, the V gene TRBV7-6, with 7 bases that match TRBD1. The J call may be in error: the DNA end matches TRBJ2-7 better. From germline, CDR1 is SGHVS and CDR2 FNYEAQ. CDR3 length: 14 residues. The CDR3 DNA reads as TGTGCCAGCAGCCGACGGGACAGCGCCTACGAGCAGTACTTC. Its protein is CASSRRDSAYEQYF.

As to this clonotype: Germline and junction disagree at one end, which may indicate a read error. The V gene is TRBV19, the J gene TRBJ2-1, with D tentatively TRBD2 (5 bases). The CDR3 consists of 14 residues. Germline V gives CDR1 LNHDA, CDR2 SQIVND (reference sequence). The CDR3 DNA follows: TGTACCAGTAGCCTCCGAGGGCCCCACAATGAGCAGTTCTTC. Protein product: CTSSLRGPHNEQFF. The whole variable domain, remainder taken from reference TRBV19 and TRBJ2-1, is DGGITQSPKYLFRKEGQNVTLSCEQNLNHDAMYWYRQDPGQGLRLIYYSQIVNDFQKGDIAEGYSVSREKKESFPLTVTSAQKNPTAFYLCTSSLRGPHNEQFFGPGTRLTVL.

The chain combines TRBV7-2 with TRBJ2-7, with D tentatively TRBD2 (6 bases). Deletions cut 5 bases from V and 3 bases from J, with 20 bases between. Germline V gene lookup returns CDR1 SGHTA and CDR2 FQGNSA. This CDR3 is built from 16 residues. The CDR3 reads CASSIRDFPESYEQYF. In DNA, the CDR3 is TGTGCCAGCAGCATCCGGGACTTTCCCGAGAGCTACGAGCAGTACTTC. Based on the CDR3 plus reference TRBV7-2 and TRBJ2-7, the full variable domain is GAGVSQSPSNKVTEKGKDVELRCDPISGHTALYWYRQSLGQGLEFLIYFQGNSAPDKSGLPSDRFSAERTGGSVSTLTIQRTQQEDSAVYLCASSIRDFPESYEQYFGPGTRLTVT.